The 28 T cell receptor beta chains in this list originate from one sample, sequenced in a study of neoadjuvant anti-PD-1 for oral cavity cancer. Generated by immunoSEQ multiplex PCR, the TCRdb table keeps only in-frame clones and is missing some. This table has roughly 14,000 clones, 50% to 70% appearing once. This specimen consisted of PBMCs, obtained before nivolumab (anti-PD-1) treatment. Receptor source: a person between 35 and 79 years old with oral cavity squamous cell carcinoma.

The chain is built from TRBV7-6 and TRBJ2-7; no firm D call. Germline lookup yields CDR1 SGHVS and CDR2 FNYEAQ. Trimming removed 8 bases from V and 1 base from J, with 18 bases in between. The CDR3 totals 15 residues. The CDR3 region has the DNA TGTGCCAGCGGACGGATTGAGTCCGATTCCTACGAGCAGTACTTC. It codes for CASGRIESDSYEQYF.

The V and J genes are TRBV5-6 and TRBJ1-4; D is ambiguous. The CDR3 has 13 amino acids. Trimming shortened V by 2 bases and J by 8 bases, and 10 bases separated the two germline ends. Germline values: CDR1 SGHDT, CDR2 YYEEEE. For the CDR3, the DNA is TGTGCCAGCAGCTTTCCGGCCGACGAAAAACTGTTTTTT. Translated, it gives CASSFPADEKLFF.

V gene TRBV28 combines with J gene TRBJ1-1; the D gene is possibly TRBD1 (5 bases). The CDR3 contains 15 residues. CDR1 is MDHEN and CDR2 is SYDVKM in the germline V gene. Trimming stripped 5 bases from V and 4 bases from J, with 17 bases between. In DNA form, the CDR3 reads TGTGCCAGCAGTCCCGAGGGCCGGGGGGGCACTGAAGCTTTCTTT. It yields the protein CASSPEGRGGTEAFF.

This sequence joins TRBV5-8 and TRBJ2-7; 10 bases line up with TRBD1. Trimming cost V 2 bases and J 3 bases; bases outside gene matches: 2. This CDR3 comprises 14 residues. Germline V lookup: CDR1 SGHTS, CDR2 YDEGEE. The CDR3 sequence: CASSLGQGVYEQYF. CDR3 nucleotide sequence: TGTGCCAGCAGCTTAGGACAGGGGGTCTACGAGCAGTACTTC. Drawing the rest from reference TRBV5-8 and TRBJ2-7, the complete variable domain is EAGVTQSPTHLIKTRGQQATLRCSPISGHTSVYWYQQALGLGLQFLLWYDEGEERNRGNFPPRFSGRQFPNYSSELNVNALELEDSALYLCASSLGQGVYEQYFGPGTRLTVT.

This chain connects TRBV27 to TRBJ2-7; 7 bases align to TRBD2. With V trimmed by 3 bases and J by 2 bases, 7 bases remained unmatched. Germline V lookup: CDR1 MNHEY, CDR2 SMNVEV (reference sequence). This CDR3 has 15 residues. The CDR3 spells CASSFGGRAAYEQYF. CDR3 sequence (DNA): TGTGCCAGCAGTTTTGGTGGGAGGGCCGCCTACGAGCAGTACTTC.

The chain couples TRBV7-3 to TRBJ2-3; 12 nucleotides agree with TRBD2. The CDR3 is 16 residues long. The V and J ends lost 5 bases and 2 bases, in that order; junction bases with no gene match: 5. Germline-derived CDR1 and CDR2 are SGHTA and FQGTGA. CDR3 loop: CASSPSGRVLTDTQYF. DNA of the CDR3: TGTGCCAGCAGCCCTAGCGGGAGGGTCCTCACAGATACGCAGTATTTT.

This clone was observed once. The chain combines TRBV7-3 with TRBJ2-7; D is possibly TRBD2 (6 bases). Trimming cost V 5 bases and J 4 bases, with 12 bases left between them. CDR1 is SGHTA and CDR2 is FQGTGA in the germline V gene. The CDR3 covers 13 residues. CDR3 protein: CASSSRRGYEQYF. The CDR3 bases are TGTGCCAGCAGCAGTAGGAGGGGTTACGAGCAGTACTTC.

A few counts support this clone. CDR3 bases: TGCGCCAGCAGCCAAGATGCAGGGGAGGGCACTGAAGCTTTCTTT. Its translation: CASSQDAGEGTEAFF. This rearrangement joins TRBV4-1 to TRBJ1-1; perhaps TRBD1 as D (6 bases). Trimming removed 0 bases at V and 4 bases at J, with 12 bases between. Germline loops: CDR1 MGHRA, CDR2 YSYEKL. The CDR3 is made up of 15 amino acids.

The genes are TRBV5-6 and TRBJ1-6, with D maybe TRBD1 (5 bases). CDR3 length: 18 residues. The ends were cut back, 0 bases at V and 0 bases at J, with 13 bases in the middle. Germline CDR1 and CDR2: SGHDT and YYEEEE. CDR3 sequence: CASSLGQGLSSYNSPLHF. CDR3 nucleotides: TGTGCCAGCAGCTTGGGGCAGGGCCTAAGCTCCTATAATTCACCCCTCCACTTT.

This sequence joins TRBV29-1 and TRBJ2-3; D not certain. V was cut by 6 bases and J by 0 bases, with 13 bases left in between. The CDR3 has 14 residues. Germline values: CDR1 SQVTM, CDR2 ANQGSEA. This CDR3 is CSVATVSSTDTQYF. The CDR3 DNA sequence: TGCAGCGTCGCCACAGTATCTAGCACAGATACGCAGTATTTT.

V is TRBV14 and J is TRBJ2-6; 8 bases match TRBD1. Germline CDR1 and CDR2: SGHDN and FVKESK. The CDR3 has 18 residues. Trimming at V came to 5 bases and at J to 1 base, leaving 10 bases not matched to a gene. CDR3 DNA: TGTGCCAGCAGCGCCCGGACAGGGATCGGTTCTGGGGCCAACGTCCTGACTTTC. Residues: CASSARTGIGSGANVLTF.

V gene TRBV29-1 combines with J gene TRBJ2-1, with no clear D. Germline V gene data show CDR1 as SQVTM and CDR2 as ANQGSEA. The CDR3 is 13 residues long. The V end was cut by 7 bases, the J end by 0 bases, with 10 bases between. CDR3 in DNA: TGCAGCGGACTGACGCCCTCCTACAATGAGCAGTTCTTC. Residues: CSGLTPSYNEQFF.

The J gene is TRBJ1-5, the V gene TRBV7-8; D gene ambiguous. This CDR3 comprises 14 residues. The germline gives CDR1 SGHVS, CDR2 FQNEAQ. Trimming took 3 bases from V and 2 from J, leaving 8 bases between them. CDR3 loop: CASSLERGNQPQHF. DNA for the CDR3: TGTGCCAGCAGCTTGGAGAGGGGCAATCAGCCCCAGCATTTT. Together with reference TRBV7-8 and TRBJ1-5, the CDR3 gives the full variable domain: GAGVSQSPRYKVAKRGQDVALRCDPISGHVSLFWYQQALGQGPEFLTYFQNEAQLDKSGLPSDRFFAERPEGSVSTLKIQRTQQEDSAVYLCASSLERGNQPQHFGDGTRLSIL.

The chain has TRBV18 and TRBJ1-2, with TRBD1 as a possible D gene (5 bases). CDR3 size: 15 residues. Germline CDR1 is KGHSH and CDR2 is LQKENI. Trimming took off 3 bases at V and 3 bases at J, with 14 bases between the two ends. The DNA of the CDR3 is TGTGCCAGCTCACCGCTTCCGGAGGGGTACTATGGCTACACCTTC. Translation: CASSPLPEGYYGYTF.

The CDR3 region is CASSRESGRNQPQHF. The CDR3, as DNA: TGTGCCAGCAGCCGAGAATCCGGACGCAATCAGCCCCAGCATTTT. The genes are TRBV11-2 and TRBJ1-5; D ambiguous. This CDR3 has 15 amino acids. Trimming shortened V by 5 bases and J by 2 bases, and 13 bases separated the two germline ends. Germline V CDR1 and CDR2: SGHAT, FQNNGV.

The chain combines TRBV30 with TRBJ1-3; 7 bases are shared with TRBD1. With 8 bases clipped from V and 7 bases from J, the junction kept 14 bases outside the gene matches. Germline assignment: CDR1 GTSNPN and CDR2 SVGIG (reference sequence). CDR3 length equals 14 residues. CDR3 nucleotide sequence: TGTGCCGTGAGATTTGGGACAGCCGGGAACACCATATATTTT. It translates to CAVRFGTAGNTIYF.

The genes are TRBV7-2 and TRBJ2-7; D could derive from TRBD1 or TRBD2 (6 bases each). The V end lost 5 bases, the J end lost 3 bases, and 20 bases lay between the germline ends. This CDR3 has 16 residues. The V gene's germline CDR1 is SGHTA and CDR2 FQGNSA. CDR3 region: CASSLLRQVGSYEQYF. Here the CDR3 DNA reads TGTGCCAGCAGCCTGCTTAGACAGGTCGGGAGCTACGAGCAGTACTTC.

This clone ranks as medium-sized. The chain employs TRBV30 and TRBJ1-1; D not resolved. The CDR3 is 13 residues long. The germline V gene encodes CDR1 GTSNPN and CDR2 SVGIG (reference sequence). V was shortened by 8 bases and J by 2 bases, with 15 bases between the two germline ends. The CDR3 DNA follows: TGTGCCGGCCTAGTGGGGAGCAACACTGAAGCTTTCTTT. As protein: CAGLVGSNTEAFF.

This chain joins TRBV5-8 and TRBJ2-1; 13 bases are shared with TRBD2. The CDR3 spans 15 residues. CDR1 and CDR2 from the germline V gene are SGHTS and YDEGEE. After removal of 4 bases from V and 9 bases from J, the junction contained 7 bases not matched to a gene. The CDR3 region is CASSLGTSGVGEQFF. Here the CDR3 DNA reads TGTGCCAGCAGCCTCGGGACTAGCGGGGTCGGTGAGCAGTTCTTC.

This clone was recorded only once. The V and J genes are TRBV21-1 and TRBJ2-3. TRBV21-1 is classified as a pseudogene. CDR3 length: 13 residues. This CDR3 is CASSILGADTQYF. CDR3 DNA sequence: TGTGCCAGCAGCATACTGGGGGCAGATACGCAGTATTTT.

The CDR3 nucleotides are TGTGCCAGCAGCCTGAACACTGAAGCTTTCTTT. This gives the protein CASSLNTEAFF. The chain has TRBV5-8 and TRBJ1-1; D unclear. This CDR3 has 11 residues. With 4 bases removed from V and 0 bases from J, the gap between germline ends came to 1 base. Germline CDR1 SGHTS, CDR2 YDEGEE.

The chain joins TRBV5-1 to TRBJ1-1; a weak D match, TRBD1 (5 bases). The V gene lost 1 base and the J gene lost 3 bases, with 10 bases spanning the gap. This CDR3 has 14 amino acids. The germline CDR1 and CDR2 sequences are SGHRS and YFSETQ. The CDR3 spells CASSLSPGDTEAFF. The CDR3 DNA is TGCGCCAGCAGCTTGTCCCCGGGGGACACTGAAGCTTTCTTT.

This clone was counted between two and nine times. CDR3 sequence: CSVVDREAYTF. The CDR3 DNA reads TGCAGCGTCGTCGACAGGGAGGCGTACACCTTC. The rearrangement uses TRBV29-1 and TRBJ1-2; 7 positions match TRBD1. CDR1 and CDR2 from the germline V gene are SQVTM and ANQGSEA. The CDR3 contains 11 residues. V shed 6 bases and J 11 bases; nucleotides not matched to a gene: 9.

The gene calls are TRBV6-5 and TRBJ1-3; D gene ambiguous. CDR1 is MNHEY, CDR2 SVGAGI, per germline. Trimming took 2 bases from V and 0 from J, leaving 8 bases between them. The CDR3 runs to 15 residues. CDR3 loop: CASSYGRPSGNTIYF. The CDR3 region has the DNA TGTGCCAGCAGTTACGGGAGACCCTCTGGAAACACCATATATTTT.

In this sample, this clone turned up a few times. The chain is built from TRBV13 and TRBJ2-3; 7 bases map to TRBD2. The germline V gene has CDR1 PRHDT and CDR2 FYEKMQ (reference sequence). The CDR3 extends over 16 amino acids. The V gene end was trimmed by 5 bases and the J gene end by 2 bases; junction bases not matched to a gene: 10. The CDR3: CASSTDLLAATDTQYF. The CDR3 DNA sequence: TGTGCCAGCAGCACTGACCTTCTAGCGGCCACAGATACGCAGTATTTT.

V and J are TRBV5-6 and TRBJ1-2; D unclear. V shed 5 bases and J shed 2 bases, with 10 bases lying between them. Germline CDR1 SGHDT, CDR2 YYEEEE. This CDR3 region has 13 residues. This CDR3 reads CASRPELNYGYTF. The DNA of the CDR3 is TGTGCCAGCAGACCTGAGCTGAACTATGGCTACACCTTC.

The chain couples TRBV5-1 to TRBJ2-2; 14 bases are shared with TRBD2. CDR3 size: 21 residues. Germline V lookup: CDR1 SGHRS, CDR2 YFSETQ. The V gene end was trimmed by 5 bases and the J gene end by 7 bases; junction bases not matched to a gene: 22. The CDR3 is CASSHPRTGTSGSPQVGELFF. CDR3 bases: TGCGCCAGCAGTCACCCGAGGACGGGGACTAGCGGGAGCCCCCAGGTCGGGGAGCTGTTTTTT.

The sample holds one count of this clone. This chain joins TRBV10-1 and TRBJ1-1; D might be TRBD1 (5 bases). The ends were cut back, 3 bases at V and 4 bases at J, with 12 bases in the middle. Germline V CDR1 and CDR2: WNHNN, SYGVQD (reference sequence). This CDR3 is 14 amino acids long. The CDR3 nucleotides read TGCGCCAGCAGTGACGGGGGTACGGTCACTGAAGCTTTCTTT. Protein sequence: CASSDGGTVTEAFF.